This record looks at one TCR beta chain sequence and its context. This clonotype is termed medium-sized (0.01 to 0.1%). What this receptor recognizes is not known. Base qualities are not provided; no much larger clone lies one nucleotide away. TCRdb records Illumina NovaSeq 6000 as the sequencer. TCRalpha and TCRbeta cDNA libraries were built by 5'RACE with constant-segment primers, adding sample barcodes and unique molecular identifiers. RNA was extracted from every sample with Trizol reagent. Libraries were amplified in two PCR steps, with a second sample barcode and Illumina TruSeq adapters added in the second step. Sequencing of libraries was performed on an Illumina NovaSeq with 2 x 150 bp paired-end reads. In the paper's pipeline: The reads were demultiplexed and collapsed into UMI-guided consensus sequences using migec v1.2.7. Using mixcr v2.1.11, the UMI consensuses were aligned to TRA and TRB V and J templates and assembled into clonotypes. Expanded or contracted clonotypes were those called significant by both edgeR and NoisET, with noise models trained on biological replicates. edgeR calls used a false discovery rate-adjusted p below 0.01 and a log2 fold-change threshold of 1. PCA with hierarchical clustering of max-normalized trajectories of the 1000 most abundant clonotypes was used as exploratory dynamics analysis. The CD4 or CD8 phenotype of responding clones was assigned using the separately sequenced CD4+ and CD8+ repertoires. Using fastp trimming at Q25 and MiXCR clonotype assembly, TCRdb reanalyzed the public sequencing data and kept in-frame beta chains. Rows merge per CDR3 protein into single entries with the most common DNA and genes. It is TCRdb's table, rather than the study itself, that gives the V and J calls and clone size. This sample comprises fewer than 35,000 distinct CDR3 sequences, about 15% of them detected only once. The ten largest clones capture about 1.4% of the sample.

V is cut back by 6 bases and J by 1 base, with 1 base in the junction unmatched. Including the terminal cysteine and phenylalanine, the CDR3 comprises 14 residues. Only the CDR3 DNA stays, 42 bases, in frame from base 1. These data belong to a study of T-cell memory formation after mild COVID-19 (dated by TCRdb to about 2021). About the study as a whole: TCR sequence clusters from the two donors were largely donor specific. Longitudinal TCRalpha and TCRbeta repertoire sequencing tracked T-cell clones expanding and contracting after mild COVID-19 in two donors. The cohort comprised two young, previously healthy adult volunteers, one female and one male.

Ficoll-Paque density gradient centrifugation was the method used to isolate PBMCs. Study-wide findings and limitations: SARS-CoV-2 specificity was not confirmed for the second-wave clones peaking on day 37. Contracting CD4+ clones appeared mostly in the CM and EM memory subsets, whereas CD8+ clones were enriched in EMRA. Only a couple of mild cases were covered in the study, and larger cohorts including severe cases with pre-infection samples were considered necessary. The detection of some responding clones in pre-infection memory suggests that pre-existing cross-reactive memory T cells joined the SARS-CoV-2 response. Clones that contracted from day 15 to 85 showed balanced CD4/CD8 phenotypes, whereas a second wave of clones that expanded from day 15 to 37 leaned towards CD4+.

The sequence derives from an adult who had mild COVID-19 (a few samples of this study predate the infection). The sample titles of this study are shuffled in the database, so cell type and time point are left out. The specimen was PBMCs or a T cell subset sorted from them (not recorded which). The chain employs TRBV12-3 or TRBV12-4 and TRBJ2-7, and TRBD2 matches 12 of the central bases. The CDR3: CASSLAGGSYEQYF. The DNA reads TGTGCCAGCAGCCTAGCGGGAGGGTCCTACGAGCAGTACTTC.